This passage covers 6 T cell receptor beta chains from one sample sequenced in a study of cytomegalovirus exposure and HLA in healthy donors. Amplification used 60 Vbeta primers and 13 Jbeta primers. Measured with immunoSEQ multiplex PCR; TCRdb has only the in-frame clones, and not every one. The sample carries over 65,000 clones, 75% recorded once. Sequenced input: PBMCs. The receptors were gathered from a man aged 40-49 years in good health and CMV-seronegative.

This clone has more than one count but fewer than ten. The V gene is TRBV19, the J gene TRBJ2-1; 7 positions match TRBD1. The CDR3 consists of 15 residues. J gave up 7 bases and V 5 bases, and 11 bases lay outside the gene matches. Germline V gene data show CDR1 as LNHDA and CDR2 as SQIVND (reference sequence). The CDR3 region has the DNA TGTGCCAGTAGTCAAGGACAGGCTCAAAGGAATGAGCAGTTCTTC. Translated: CASSQGQAQRNEQFF.

The chain links TRBV1 to TRBJ1-5. TRBV1 is designated a pseudogene. The CDR3 extends over 16 amino acids. CDR3 region: CTSSRRGRIEDQPQHF. CDR3 nucleotide sequence: TGCACCAGCAGCCGCCGAGGTCGGATCGAGGATCAGCCCCAGCATTTT.

The J gene is TRBJ2-7, the V gene TRBV7-2; the D gene is possibly TRBD2 (5 bases). This CDR3 is 14 amino acids long. The germline V gene encodes CDR1 SGHTA and CDR2 FQGNSA. V lost 2 bases and J 0 bases, leaving 8 bases between the germline ends. The CDR3 DNA reads as TGTGCCAGCAGCTTAATGGGGAGCTCCTACGAGCAGTACTTC. This translates into CASSLMGSSYEQYF.

The CDR3, as DNA: TGTGCCAGCAGTTACTCGCCAGGGATAACTAACTATGGCTACACCTTC. Encoded protein: CASSYSPGITNYGYTF. The chain carries TRBV6-5 and TRBJ1-2; TRBD1 might be the D (5 bases). Trimming stripped 0 bases from V and 0 bases from J, with 11 bases between. This CDR3 is built from 16 residues. Germline loops: CDR1 MNHEY, CDR2 SVGAGI.

The chain links TRBV21-1 to TRBJ1-6; TRBD1 is taken as the D call from the table, unchecked against the DNA. TRBV21-1 is designated a pseudogene. CDR3 length: 20 residues. CDR3 coding DNA: TGTGCCAGCAGAAGGGACAGGGTCCGGGCTTTAAGCTCCTATAATTCACCCCTCCACTTT. It specifies CASRRDRVRALSSYNSPLHF.

The chain combines TRBV7-9 with TRBJ1-5; D is perhaps TRBD1 (6 bases). This CDR3 comprises 14 residues. V lost 5 bases and J lost 2, with 10 bases in between. Per the germline V gene, CDR1 is SEHNR and CDR2 is FQNEAQ (reference sequence). As DNA, the CDR3 is TGTGCCAGCAGCCAGGACAGTGGCAATCAGCCCCAGCATTTT. Translated: CASSQDSGNQPQHF.